One and the same sample provided the 23 T cell receptor beta chains below, sequenced in a study of blood T cell repertoires in COVID-19. The table came from immunoSEQ multiplex PCR; TCRdb's copy has only in-frame clones and leaves some out. The sample contains about 70,000 clones, more than 70% of which appear only once. Material: peripheral blood. All receptors derive from a woman older than 75 with active or convalescent COVID-19.

The rearrangement uses TRBV7-2 and TRBJ1-1; D not resolved. V was shortened by 2 bases and J by 3 bases, with 13 bases between the two germline ends. Germline loops: CDR1 SGHTA, CDR2 FQGNSA. The CDR3 covers 15 residues. The CDR3, as DNA: TGTGCCAGCAGCTTATCCCATCTTGGGCACACTGAAGCTTTCTTT. Protein sequence: CASSLSHLGHTEAFF.

In this sample, this clone turned up once. This chain uses TRBV28 with TRBJ1-2, with TRBD1 identical over 7 bases. This CDR3 comprises 17 residues. V shed 4 bases, J shed 0 bases, and the junction held 11 bases outside the gene matches. In germline, CDR1 is MDHEN, CDR2 SYDVKM. CDR3: CASSSGQTVSTNYGYTF. CDR3 in DNA: TGTGCCAGCAGTTCGGGACAGACGGTATCCACTAACTATGGCTACACCTTC.

The V and J genes are TRBV5-5 and TRBJ1-5; D not certain. Germline loops: CDR1 SGHKS, CDR2 YYEKEE (reference sequence). The V and J ends lost 4 bases and 2 bases respectively, with 10 bases between them. The CDR3 consists of 14 residues. This CDR3 is CASSTIMGNQPQHF. The CDR3 DNA sequence: TGTGCCAGCAGCACTATAATGGGCAATCAGCCCCAGCATTTT.

Notes on this clone: The same CDR3 is also encoded by other DNA sequences in this sample. DNA of the CDR3: TGTGCCAGCAGCTTCCAGGGTAGTATCGGTCAGCCCCAGCATTTT. Its translation is CASSFQGSIGQPQHF. V gene TRBV5-5 combines with J gene TRBJ1-5, with TRBD1 as a possible D gene (5 bases). The CDR3 has 15 amino acids. V dropped 2 bases and J dropped 6 bases, with 15 bases sitting between them. The germline V gene has CDR1 SGHKS and CDR2 YYEKEE (reference sequence).

The V call is TRBV7-6, the J call TRBJ2-3, with D possibly matching TRBD1 (5 bases). This CDR3 contains 15 residues. Germline values: CDR1 SGHVS, CDR2 FNYEAQ. The V and J ends lost 5 bases and 2 bases respectively, with 14 bases between them. The CDR3 DNA follows: TGTGCCAGCAGCCTAGGGGCCGATTACACAGATACGCAGTATTTT. It is translated as CASSLGADYTDTQYF. Supplemented by reference TRBV7-6 and TRBJ2-3, the full variable domain reads GAGVSQSPRYKVTKRGQDVALRCDPISGHVSLYWYRQALGQGPEFLTYFNYEAQQDKSGLPNDRFSAERPEGSISTLTIQRTEQRDSAMYRCASSLGADYTDTQYFGPGTRLTVL.

The chain links TRBV6-2 or TRBV6-3 to TRBJ2-7; tentative D call: TRBD2 (6 bases). This CDR3 comprises 12 residues. The V end was cut by 3 bases, the J end by 8 bases, with 11 bases between. The germline CDR1 and CDR2 sequences are MNHEY and SVGEGT. CDR3 amino acids: CASSYSEGKQYF. Written as DNA, the CDR3 is TGTGCCAGCAGTTATTCGGAGGGCAAGCAGTACTTC.

The chain combines TRBV9 with TRBJ1-6; 7 nucleotides line up with TRBD1. The trim removed 3 bases at V and 10 bases at J, leaving 7 bases unmatched. Germline-derived CDR1 and CDR2 are SGDLS and YYNGEE. The CDR3 consists of 14 residues. The CDR3 protein is CASSGTGVGSPLHF. CDR3 sequence (DNA): TGTGCCAGCAGCGGTACAGGGGTAGGGTCACCCCTCCACTTT.

The sample holds one count of this clone. The rearrangement links TRBV5-6 to TRBJ1-2, with D possibly being TRBD1 (5 bases). With 3 bases removed from V and 6 bases from J, the gap between germline ends came to 18 bases. The CDR3 runs 15 residues. The germline gives CDR1 SGHDT, CDR2 YYEEEE. CDR3 amino acids: CASSSRVSLENGYTF. The DNA for the CDR3 is TGTGCCAGCAGCTCCAGGGTGTCACTGGAAAATGGCTACACCTTC.

V usage is TRBV7-2 and J usage is TRBJ2-3; no reliable D call. The CDR3 spans 12 residues. V gave up 2 bases and J gave up 6 bases, with 6 bases separating them. Germline V lookup: CDR1 SGHTA, CDR2 FQGNSA. CDR3 protein: CASSLPSDTQYF. The CDR3 coding sequence is TGTGCCAGCAGCTTACCGTCCGATACGCAGTATTTT. The full variable domain, rest sourced from reference TRBV7-2 and TRBJ2-3, is GAGVSQSPSNKVTEKGKDVELRCDPISGHTALYWYRQSLGQGLEFLIYFQGNSAPDKSGLPSDRFSAERTGGSVSTLTIQRTQQEDSAVYLCASSLPSDTQYFGPGTRLTVL.

V is TRBV7-9 and J is TRBJ2-5; D not certain. The CDR3 sequence is 15 residues long. V lost 1 base and J lost 4, with 13 bases in between. The germline V gene encodes CDR1 SEHNR and CDR2 FQNEAQ (reference sequence). CDR3 nucleotide sequence: TGTGCCAGCAGCTTAGTCGGCGAGGTCGGAGAGACCCAGTACTTC. It is translated as CASSLVGEVGETQYF.

The genes are TRBV6-5 and TRBJ2-2, with 11 positions matching TRBD2. Germline trimming cut 6 bases from V and 0 bases from J; bases unmatched to any gene: 0. Germline CDR1 and CDR2: MNHEY and SVGAGI. This CDR3 spans 15 amino acids. The CDR3 bases are TGTGCCAGCAGGACTAGCGGGGCGAACACCGGGGAGCTGTTTTTT. This sequence encodes CASRTSGANTGELFF.

V is TRBV10-3 and J is TRBJ1-2; 8 positions agree with TRBD1. V gave up 10 bases and J gave up 0 bases; unmatched junction bases: 7. The germline V gene encodes CDR1 ENHRY and CDR2 SYGVKD. This CDR3 has 14 residues. The CDR3 protein is CATGQAQANYGYTF. The DNA of the CDR3 is TGTGCCACGGGACAGGCTCAAGCTAACTATGGCTACACCTTC.

The V and J genes are TRBV6-5 and TRBJ1-2; D unresolved. Trimming shortened V by 5 bases and J by 7 bases, and 17 bases separated the two germline ends. The CDR3 covers 14 residues. The germline gives CDR1 MNHEY, CDR2 SVGAGI. CDR3 DNA sequence: TGTGCCAGCAGTACACGAGACAACGCCTTTGGCTACACCTTC. This translates into CASSTRDNAFGYTF.

V usage is TRBV9 and J usage is TRBJ1-6; D is uncertain. CDR1 and CDR2 (germline): SGDLS, YYNGEE. The V end was cut by 4 bases, the J end by 0 bases, with 14 bases between. This CDR3 is built from 17 residues. The CDR3 nucleotides are TGTGCCAGCAGCAAAGGAACAGCAAGCTCCTATAATTCACCCCTCCACTTT. This encodes CASSKGTASSYNSPLHF.

The V and J genes are TRBV6-2 or TRBV6-3 and TRBJ1-5; TRBD1 aligns across 8 bases. V was pared by 4 bases and J by 4 bases, with 3 bases of the junction left unmatched. The CDR3 loop spans 14 amino acids. Germline-derived CDR1 and CDR2 are MNHEY and SVGEGT. The CDR3 nucleotides read TGTGCCAGCAGTTCAGGGGGCCCAAATCAGCCCCAGCATTTT. This codes for CASSSGGPNQPQHF.

The gene calls are TRBV7-2 and TRBJ2-1; 9 bases line up with TRBD2. Per germline, CDR1 SGHTA and CDR2 FQGNSA. This CDR3 is 17 amino acids long. V lost 4 bases and J lost 2; bases outside the gene matches: 9. CDR3 amino acids: CASSSQSGGSTYNEQFF. The CDR3, as DNA: TGTGCCAGCAGCTCACAAAGCGGGGGGTCTACCTACAATGAGCAGTTCTTC. Drawing the rest from reference TRBV7-2 and TRBJ2-1, the complete variable domain is GAGVSQSPSNKVTEKGKDVELRCDPISGHTALYWYRQSLGQGLEFLIYFQGNSAPDKSGLPSDRFSAERTGGSVSTLTIQRTQQEDSAVYLCASSSQSGGSTYNEQFFGPGTRLTVL.

The rearrangement uses TRBV2 and TRBJ2-3, with 12 bases matching TRBD2. V lost 7 bases to trimming and J lost 3 bases; unmatched junction nucleotides: 2. The CDR3 spans 14 residues. Germline CDR1 reads SNHLY; CDR2 reads FYNNEI. Here the CDR3 reads CASNLAGGTDTQYF. CDR3 coding DNA: TGTGCCAGCAATCTAGCGGGGGGGACAGATACGCAGTATTTT.

The chain has TRBV9 and TRBJ1-1; 7 bases are a match to TRBD1. The CDR3 length is 15 residues. Germline values: CDR1 SGDLS, CDR2 YYNGEE. J lost 1 base, V lost 4 bases, and 7 bases had no gene match. CDR3 residues: CASSPHGTENTEAFF. The CDR3, as DNA: TGTGCCAGCAGCCCCCACGGGACAGAGAACACTGAAGCTTTCTTT. The variable domain in full, completed from reference TRBV9 and TRBJ1-1, reads DSGVTQTPKHLITATGQRVTLRCSPRSGDLSVYWYQQSLDQGLQFLIQYYNGEERAKGNILERFSAQQFPDLHSELNLSSLELGDSALYFCASSPHGTENTEAFFGQGTRLTVV.

The rearrangement links TRBV5-1 to TRBJ1-5; maybe TRBD1 (6 bases). V was pared by 5 bases and J by 3 bases, with 18 bases between. Germline CDR1 SGHRS, CDR2 YFSETQ. The CDR3 runs 16 residues. CDR3 residues: CASSPGDNTYNQPQHF. The DNA of the CDR3 is TGCGCCAGCAGTCCCGGGGACAACACATACAATCAGCCCCAGCATTTT.

The CDR3 reads CASSETGLAGTGELFF. The DNA for the CDR3 is TGTGCCAGCAGTGAAACTGGCCTAGCGGGGACCGGGGAGCTGTTTTTT. The rearrangement uses TRBV25-1 and TRBJ2-2; 9 nucleotides line up with TRBD2. V trimming: 2 bases; J trimming: 5 bases; junction bases outside the gene matches: 6. CDR3 length equals 16 residues. From germline, CDR1 is MGHDK and CDR2 SYGVNS.

As DNA, the CDR3 is TGTGCCAGCAGCCCCGCCCAGTACAATGAGCAGTTCTTC. It translates to CASSPAQYNEQFF. The chain combines TRBV6-5 with TRBJ2-1; no clear D. CDR1 MNHEY and CDR2 SVGAGI come from the germline V gene. V shed 6 bases and J shed 4 bases, with 10 bases lying between them. The CDR3 has 13 residues.

This chain joins TRBV6-2 or TRBV6-3 and TRBJ1-4; D not resolved. Germline V gene lookup returns CDR1 MNHEY and CDR2 SVGEGT. The CDR3 has 16 residues. Trimming took 5 bases from V and 2 from J, leaving 15 bases between them. The CDR3 nucleotides are TGTGCCAGCAGTCACCCGCTCACAACGACTAATGAAAAACTGTTTTTT. As protein: CASSHPLTTTNEKLFF.

CDR3 nucleotide sequence: TGTGCTAGTGGTTTTCAGGGTCCCTACGAGCAGTACTTC. It encodes CASGFQGPYEQYF. The V and J genes are TRBV12-5 and TRBJ2-7, with D possibly being TRBD1 (5 bases). Germline CDR1 LGHNT, CDR2 FRNRAP. The V gene lost 3 bases and the J gene lost 2 bases, with 8 bases spanning the gap. The CDR3 is 13 amino acids.